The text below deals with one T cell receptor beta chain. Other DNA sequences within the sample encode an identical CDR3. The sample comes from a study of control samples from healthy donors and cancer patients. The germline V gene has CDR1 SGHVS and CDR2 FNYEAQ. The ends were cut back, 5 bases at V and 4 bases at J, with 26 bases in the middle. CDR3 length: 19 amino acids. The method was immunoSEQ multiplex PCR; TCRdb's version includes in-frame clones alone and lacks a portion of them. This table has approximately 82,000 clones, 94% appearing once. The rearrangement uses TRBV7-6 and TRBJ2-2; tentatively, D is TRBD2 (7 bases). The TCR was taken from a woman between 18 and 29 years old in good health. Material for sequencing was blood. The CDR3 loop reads CASSQLGGAGRRGTGELFF. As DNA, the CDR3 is TGTGCCAGCAGCCAGTTGGGGGGGGCAGGCCGTCGCGGCACCGGGGAGCTGTTTTTT.